This TCR beta chain was documented in a study of T cell responses to AZD1222 COVID-19 vaccine. Assay: immunoSEQ multiplex PCR; the TCRdb copy retains only in-frame clones and omits some. The sample lists 150,000 to 200,000 clones, about 89% seen once, with under 2.5% in the top ten. Concerning this clone: Its antigen remains unknown.

Findings and limits, study-wide: Only a handful of individuals given AZD1222 were seropositive at baseline. Repertoire sampling was restricted to post-peak T cell response timepoints. The donor cohort was predominantly white British with a female majority, and clonal diversity may have been underestimated.

V was shortened by 5 bases and J by 0 bases, with 17 bases between the two germline ends. Germline lookup yields CDR1 MNHEY and CDR2 SMNVEV (reference sequence). CDR3 length: 16 residues. V usage is TRBV27 and J usage is TRBJ2-7; TRBD1 might be the D (7 bases). The TCR sequence derives from an adult in good health. Source: peripheral blood, taken on day 0 of AZD1222 vaccination. The CDR3 loop is CASSGGTVGDSYEQYF. The CDR3, as DNA: TGTGCCAGCAGTGGGGGGACAGTCGGCGACTCCTACGAGCAGTACTTC.